The entry below describes one TCR beta chain. Its antigen is still unknown. The germline V gene encodes CDR1 SGHRS and CDR2 YFSETQ. Trimming left V 4 bases short and J 4 bases short, with 15 bases between. CDR3 length: 15 amino acids. The source of the sample is a study of cytomegalovirus exposure and HLA in healthy donors. Findings of the study overall: One cluster of highly shared sequence variants probably arose as a sequencing artifact. Most TCR beta V segments were productive about 87% or about 30% of the time in an earlier analysis. Later analysis associated a missense DCLRE1C variant with TCR beta V- and J-gene trimming.

Primers included in the PCR were 60 Vbeta and 13 Jbeta primers. Sequencing used immunoSEQ multiplex PCR; TCRdb keeps in-frame clones, though not all of them. The repertoire holds about 210,000 clones, with around four fifths as singletons. The sequenced material came from PBMCs. This receptor was taken from a woman in her 50s in good health and CMV-seropositive. The J gene is TRBJ1-5, the V gene TRBV5-1; tentative D call: TRBD1 (5 bases). CDR3 coding DNA: TGCGCCAGCAGCCGAAGTTCCGGGGGAAATCAGCCCCAGCATTTT. Its protein is CASSRSSGGNQPQHF.